This TCR beta chain is drawn from a study of T cell responses to AZD1222 COVID-19 vaccine. Notes on the study in general: In a largely white British group with more females than males, clonal diversity was possibly underestimated. Repertoire sampling happened only post peak T cell response.

J lost 1 base, V lost 3 bases, and 2 bases had no gene match. This CDR3 is 15 amino acids long. In germline, CDR1 is MRHNA, CDR2 SNTAGT. As to this clone: Its antigen is as yet unknown.

Sequenced by immunoSEQ multiplex PCR; TCRdb stores in-frame clones only, minus some. In the table there are roughly 67,000 clones, around nine tenths of which are singletons. Sequenced here: peripheral blood, sampled on day 0 of AZD1222 vaccination. The V gene is TRBV6-4, the J gene TRBJ2-3, with 9 bases identical to TRBD2. The source of this sequence is an adult in good health. The CDR3 loop is CASSDLAGGTDTQYF. In nucleotides, the CDR3 is TGTGCCAGCAGTGATTTAGCGGGAGGCACAGATACGCAGTATTTT.